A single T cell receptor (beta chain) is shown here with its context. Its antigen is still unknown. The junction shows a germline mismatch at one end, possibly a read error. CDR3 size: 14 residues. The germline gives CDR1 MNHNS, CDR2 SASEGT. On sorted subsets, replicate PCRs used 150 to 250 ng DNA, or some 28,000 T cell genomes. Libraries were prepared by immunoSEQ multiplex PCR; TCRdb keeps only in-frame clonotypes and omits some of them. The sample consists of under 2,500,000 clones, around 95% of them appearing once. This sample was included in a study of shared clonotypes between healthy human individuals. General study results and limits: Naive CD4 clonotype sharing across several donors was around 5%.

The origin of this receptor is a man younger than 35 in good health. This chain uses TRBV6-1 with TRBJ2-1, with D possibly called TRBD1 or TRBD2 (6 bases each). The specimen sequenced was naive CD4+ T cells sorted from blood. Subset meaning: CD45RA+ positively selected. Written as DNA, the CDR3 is TGTGCCAGCACTCAAGGGGGGACCTACGATGAGCAGTTCTTC. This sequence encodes CASTQGGTYDEQFF.